The rows below give T cell receptor beta chains drawn from one sample of a study of T-cell memory formation after mild COVID-19. TCRdb re-called the 5' RACE reads through MiXCR, storing one row per CDR3 protein. Of roughly 280,000 distinct CDR3 sequences listed, 7% to 10% are singletons. Sequenced input: PBMCs or a T cell subset sorted from them (not recorded which). The receptors were gathered from a man in his late teens or twenties who had mild COVID-19 (a few samples of this study predate the infection). Cell type and time point are not known. Both conserved end residues are part of each CDR3. Each record gives: D gene, clone size, V gene, CDR3 length, J gene, CDR3 protein, CDR3 DNA. D genes are given only for firm matches. Part of the rows lack a size; the others show once, few, many or a class for expanded clones.

>NA|many|TRBV5-5|14|TRBJ2-5
CASRNLLNQETQYF
TGTGCCAGCAGGAACCTGTTAAACCAAGAGACCCAGTACTTC
>TRBD1|few|TRBV7-9|17|TRBJ2-7
CASSSQLGTGGNYEQYF
TGTGCCAGCAGCTCACAACTTGGGACAGGGGGAAACTACGAGCAGTACTTC
>TRBD1|NA|TRBV12-3/TRBV12-4|14|TRBJ1-5
CASSSDRDDQPQHF
TGTGCCAGCAGTTCGGACAGGGACGATCAGCCCCAGCATTTT
>NA|NA|TRBV6-2/TRBV6-3|18|TRBJ2-3
CASSRTSFMKGGTDTQYF
TGTGCCAGCAGCAGAACTAGCTTTATGAAGGGGGGGACAGATACGCAGTATTTT
>TRBD1|few|TRBV5-6|17|TRBJ1-6
CASSQRDRDRVNSPLHF
TGTGCCAGCAGCCAACGCGACCGGGACAGGGTAAATTCACCCCTCCACTTT
>TRBD1|many|TRBV6-5|15|TRBJ2-7
CASSTRDRGPHEQYF
TGTGCCAGCTCGACCCGGGACAGGGGGCCTCACGAGCAGTACTTC
>NA|few|TRBV7-2|13|TRBJ1-6
CASSPSRGVNLHF
TGTGCCAGCAGCCCCTCCCGTGGGGTAAACCTCCACTTT
>TRBD2|many|TRBV20-1|14|TRBJ2-4
CSATSGGARNIQYF
TGCAGTGCTACTAGCGGGGGGGCCCGGAACATTCAGTACTTC
>TRBD1|few|TRBV30|15|TRBJ2-1
CAWSVSRGPYNEQFF
TGTGCCTGGAGTGTCAGCAGGGGGCCCTACAATGAGCAGTTCTTC
>TRBD1|few|TRBV28|15|TRBJ2-2
CASSRQGWVTGELFF
TGTGCCAGCAGTCGACAGGGCTGGGTCACCGGGGAGCTGTTTTTT
>NA|NA|TRBV20-1|14|TRBJ2-4
CSARQGLGKNIQYF
TGCAGTGCTAGGCAGGGGTTAGGCAAAAACATTCAGTACTTC
>TRBD1|NA|TRBV29-1|12|TRBJ2-7
CSVRTGMSEQYF
TGCAGCGTCAGGACAGGGATGAGCGAGCAGTACTTC
>NA|few|TRBV7-2|18|TRBJ1-1
CASSLVRLSGGQNTEAFF
TGTGCCAGCAGCTTAGTTAGGCTCAGCGGGGGCCAGAACACTGAAGCTTTCTTT
>TRBD2|few|TRBV24-1|15|TRBJ2-5
CATSGASGGQETQYF
TGTGCCACCAGTGGGGCTAGCGGGGGACAAGAGACCCAGTACTTC
>TRBD1|NA|TRBV27|13|TRBJ1-5
CASAGQLNQPQHF
TGTGCCAGCGCGGGACAGTTGAATCAGCCCCAGCATTTT
>NA|NA|TRBV9|14|TRBJ1-3
CASTKRADGNTIYF
TGTGCCAGCACCAAGAGGGCCGATGGAAACACCATATATTTT
>NA|few|TRBV6-6|18|TRBJ2-1
CASIHPVRGPSSYNEQFF
TGTGCCAGCATCCACCCGGTGCGGGGGCCGAGCTCCTACAATGAGCAGTTCTTC
>TRBD1|many|TRBV7-9|15|TRBJ2-7
CASSTQQGAGYEQYF
TGTGCCAGCAGTACTCAACAGGGGGCTGGATACGAGCAGTACTTC
>TRBD1|few|TRBV6-5|14|TRBJ2-1
CASSWTGEYNEQFF
TGTGCCAGCAGCTGGACAGGGGAGTACAATGAGCAGTTCTTC
>NA|NA|TRBV12-3/TRBV12-4|13|TRBJ2-7
CASSWGIFYEQYF
TGTGCCAGCAGTTGGGGAATTTTCTACGAGCAGTACTTC
>NA|few|TRBV12-3/TRBV12-4|15|TRBJ2-2
CASSSNRDNTGELFF
TGTGCCAGCAGTTCCAACAGGGACAACACCGGGGAGCTGTTTTTT
>TRBD1|few|TRBV6-2/TRBV6-3|12|TRBJ1-5
CASGQGFQPQHF
TGTGCCAGCGGACAGGGTTTTCAGCCCCAGCATTTT
>NA|NA|TRBV6-2/TRBV6-3|19|TRBJ2-6
CASSTSGGTFLSGANVLTF
TGTGCCAGCAGCACATCTGGCGGGACTTTCCTCTCTGGGGCCAACGTCCTGACTTTC
>NA|few|TRBV7-3|15|TRBJ2-1
CASSLSGTPYNEQFF
TGTGCCAGCAGCCTTTCCGGGACTCCCTACAATGAGCAGTTCTTC
>NA|few|TRBV6-2/TRBV6-3|14|TRBJ2-7
CASSYVYSSGEQYF
TGTGCCAGCAGTTACGTATACTCCTCGGGCGAGCAGTACTTC
>NA|NA|TRBV5-1|13|TRBJ1-2
CASSPTATYGYTF
TGCGCCAGCAGCCCGACAGCGACCTATGGCTACACCTTC
>TRBD2|few|TRBV7-9|14|TRBJ2-1
CASSFETGTRGQFF
TGTGCCAGCAGCTTTGAGACCGGGACTAGGGGGCAGTTCTTC
>NA|NA|TRBV5-1|17|TRBJ2-6
CASSPRDRASGANVLTF
TGCGCCAGCAGCCCGCGGGACAGAGCTTCTGGGGCCAACGTCCTGACTTTC
>NA|many|TRBV3-1|13|TRBJ2-5
CASTLGAQETQYF
TGTGCCAGCACCCTCGGGGCTCAAGAGACCCAGTACTTC
>TRBD1|few|TRBV9|15|TRBJ2-3
CASSAYRGSTDTQYF
TGTGCCAGCAGCGCTTACAGGGGGTCCACGGATACGCAGTATTTT
>NA|few|TRBV21-1|16|TRBJ2-1
CASSKEGEALGNEQFF
TGTGCCAGCAGCAAAGAAGGGGAGGCCCTGGGCAATGAGCAGTTCTTC
>NA|NA|TRBV6-1|13|TRBJ1-1
CASSGVLNTEAFF
TGTGCCAGCAGTGGGGTCTTGAACACTGAAGCTTTCTTT
>TRBD1|few|TRBV7-6|17|TRBJ2-7
CASSLERGQGRAYEQYF
TGTGCCAGCAGCTTAGAACGGGGACAGGGCAGAGCCTACGAGCAGTACTTC
>TRBD2|NA|TRBV7-2|14|TRBJ2-7
CASSKWGGTYEQYF
TGTGCCAGCAGCAAGTGGGGGGGAACCTACGAGCAGTACTTC
>TRBD2|few|TRBV5-1|15|TRBJ2-5
CASSYGGAGQETQYF
TGCGCCAGCAGCTACGGGGGGGCAGGGCAAGAGACCCAGTACTTC
>NA|few|TRBV7-3|16|TRBJ2-3
CASSPKGGGGTDTQYF
TGTGCCAGCAGCCCTAAGGGCGGCGGGGGCACAGATACGCAGTATTTT
>NA|NA|TRBV4-2|14|TRBJ2-7
CASSQGRGDYEQYF
TGTGCCAGCAGCCAAGGGAGGGGGGACTACGAGCAGTACTTC
>TRBD2|NA|TRBV11-2|12|TRBJ2-1
CASSTRGGRRFF
TGTGCCAGCAGCACCCGCGGGGGTCGGCGCTTCTTC
>NA|few|TRBV7-9|14|TRBJ1-2
CASSLDFAKNGYTF
TGTGCCAGCAGCTTAGATTTCGCCAAGAATGGCTACACCTTC
>NA|few|TRBV4-3|15|TRBJ1-5
CASSANLGGGQPQHF
TGCGCCAGCAGCGCGAACCTCGGGGGAGGTCAGCCCCAGCATTTT
>NA|few|TRBV7-8|15|TRBJ1-2
CASSLAGISNYGYTF
TGTGCCAGCAGCTTAGCCGGGATATCTAACTATGGCTACACCTTC
>TRBD2|NA|TRBV5-1|15|TRBJ2-1
CASSLGLAGGCEQFF
TGCGCCAGCAGCTTGGGACTAGCGGGGGGATGTGAGCAGTTCTTC
>NA|few|TRBV7-2|14|TRBJ2-3
CASSPNRGGDTQYF
TGTGCCAGCAGCCCCAATCGGGGCGGGGATACGCAGTATTTT
>NA|NA|TRBV19|14|TRBJ2-5
CASSISAGQETQYF
TGTGCCAGTAGTATTTCCGCGGGGCAAGAGACCCAGTACTTC
>NA|many|TRBV5-5|14|TRBJ2-2
CASRWEVATGELFF
TGTGCCAGCCGGTGGGAGGTGGCCACCGGGGAGCTGTTTTTT
>NA|many|TRBV12-3/TRBV12-4|13|TRBJ2-5
CASNPRQSETQYF
TGTGCCAGCAACCCACGTCAGTCAGAGACCCAGTACTTC
>NA|few|TRBV4-1|12|TRBJ1-3
CASSQFGNTIYF
TGCGCCAGCAGCCAATTTGGAAACACCATATATTTT
>NA|NA|TRBV29-1|12|TRBJ2-5
CSTWGSSETQYF
TGCAGTACTTGGGGGTCATCGGAGACCCAGTACTTC
>NA|many|TRBV7-9|13|TRBJ2-3
CASRDAATDTQYF
TGTGCCAGCAGGGACGCGGCCACAGATACGCAGTATTTT
>NA|NA|TRBV3-1|14|TRBJ1-2
CASSQESTYYGYTF
TGTGCCAGCAGCCAAGAAAGCACTTACTATGGCTACACCTTC